This T cell receptor (beta chain) was sequenced for a study of CD8+ T cells in alopecia areata. Following extraction, RNA underwent reverse transcription to cDNA, which served as the sequencing template. The method was immunoSEQ multiplex PCR; TCRdb's version includes in-frame clones alone and lacks a portion of them. The repertoire holds about 120,000 clones, with 50% to 75% as singletons. The treatment was: oral pan-JAK inhibitor, 5-10 mg twice daily. Sequencing was performed on CD8+ T cells sorted from blood, taken at week 4, from a patient treated with tofacitinib. The clonotype was recovered from a human donor with alopecia areata.

The CDR3 DNA follows: TGCAGCGTTTTGACAGGGGCAAACACAGATACGCAGTATTTT. It is translated as CSVLTGANTDTQYF. The V gene is TRBV29-1, the J gene TRBJ2-3, with TRBD1 identical over 8 bases. Trimming removed 5 bases from V and 2 bases from J; junction bases left unmatched: 6. The CDR3 has 14 residues. CDR1 SQVTM and CDR2 ANQGSEA come from the germline V gene.